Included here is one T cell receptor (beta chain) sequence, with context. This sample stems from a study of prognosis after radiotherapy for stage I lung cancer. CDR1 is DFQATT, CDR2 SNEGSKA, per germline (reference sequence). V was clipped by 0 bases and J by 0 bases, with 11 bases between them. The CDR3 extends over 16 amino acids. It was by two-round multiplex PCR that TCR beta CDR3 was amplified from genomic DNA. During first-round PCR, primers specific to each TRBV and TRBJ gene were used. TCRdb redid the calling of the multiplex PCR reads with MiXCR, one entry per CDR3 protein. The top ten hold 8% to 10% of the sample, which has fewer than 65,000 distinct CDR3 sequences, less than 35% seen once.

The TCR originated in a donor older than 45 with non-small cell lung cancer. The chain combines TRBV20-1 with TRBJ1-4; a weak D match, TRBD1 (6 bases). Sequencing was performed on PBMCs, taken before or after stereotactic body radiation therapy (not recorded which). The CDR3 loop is CSARDRRGATNEKLFF. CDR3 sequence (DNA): TGCAGTGCTAGAGATAGGAGGGGGGCAACTAATGAAAAACTGTTTTTT.